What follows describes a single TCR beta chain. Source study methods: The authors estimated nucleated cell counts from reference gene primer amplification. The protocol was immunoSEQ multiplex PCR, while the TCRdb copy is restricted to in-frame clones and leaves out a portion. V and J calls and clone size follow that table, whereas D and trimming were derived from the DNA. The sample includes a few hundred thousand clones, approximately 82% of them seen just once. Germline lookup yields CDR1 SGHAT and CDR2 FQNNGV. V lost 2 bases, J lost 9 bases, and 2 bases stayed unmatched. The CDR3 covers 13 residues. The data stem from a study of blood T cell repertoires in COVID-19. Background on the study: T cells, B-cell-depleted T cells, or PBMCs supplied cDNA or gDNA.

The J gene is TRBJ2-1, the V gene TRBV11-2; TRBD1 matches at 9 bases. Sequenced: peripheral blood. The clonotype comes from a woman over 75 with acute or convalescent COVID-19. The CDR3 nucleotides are TGTGCCAGCAGCTTAAACAGGGGGCGTGAGCAGTTCTTC. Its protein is CASSLNRGREQFF.